Listed below are T cell receptor beta chains from one sample, sequenced in a study of T cells in Graves' hyperthyroidism and ophthalmopathy. TCRdb recomputed calls from the multiplex PCR reads with MiXCR, one row per CDR3 protein. The sample holds about 400,000 distinct CDR3 sequences, approximately 14% seen once. The sequenced sample was blood. Source of these receptors: a woman aged 18-29 years with Graves' hyperthyroidism. The CDR3 runs from the conserved cysteine through the conserved F or W. A D gene is named only where the DNA matches it firmly. Only some rows state a clone size, as once, few, many or a class for expanded clones.

D gene	J gene	clone size	V gene	CDR3 length	CDR3 DNA	CDR3 protein
-	TRBJ2-1	few	TRBV10-1	14	TGCGCCAGCACCTCAGGGTATGGAGACGGTGAGCAGTTCTTC	CASTSGYGDGEQFF
TRBD1	TRBJ1-4	-	TRBV6-5	15	TGTGCCAGCAGTTACCACAGGGGGATTTGGGAAAAACTGTTTTTT	CASSYHRGIWEKLFF
TRBD1	TRBJ1-5	once	TRBV2	17	TGTGCCAGCAGTGAATTGTTCCCGGACAGGGCCAATCAGCCCCAGCATTTT	CASSELFPDRANQPQHF
-	TRBJ2-7	many	TRBV3-1	14	TGTGCCAGCAGCCAAGATCGGACTCCGCGCGAGCAGTACTTC	CASSQDRTPREQYF
-	TRBJ1-5	few	TRBV11-2	14	TGTGCCAGCAGCTTAGAAGGACCCTATCAGCCCCAGCATTTT	CASSLEGPYQPQHF
-	TRBJ2-7	many	TRBV13	13	TGTGCCAGCAGCTCCGGGACACGGTACGAGCAGTACTTC	CASSSGTRYEQYF
-	TRBJ1-6	many	TRBV4-3	14	TGCGCCAGCAGCCAAGATCGGGGGGATTCACCCCTCCACTTT	CASSQDRGDSPLHF
-	TRBJ1-5	many	TRBV7-9	14	TGTGCCAGCAGCTTAGAAGGGAGTACTCAGCCCCAGCATTTT	CASSLEGSTQPQHF
TRBD2	TRBJ2-7	many	TRBV11-2	16	TGTGCCAGCAGCTTAATTGGAGCGGGACTGACCTACGAGCAGTACTTC	CASSLIGAGLTYEQYF
TRBD1	TRBJ1-6	-	TRBV10-3	18	TGTGCCATCAGTGTCCGGGACAGGGGGCAGGGAGGCAATTCACCCCTCCACTTT	CAISVRDRGQGGNSPLHF
-	TRBJ2-7	many	TRBV3-1	15	TGTGCCAGCAGCCGCTCCTTGAGAAGCTCCTACGAGCAGTACTTC	CASSRSLRSSYEQYF
TRBD2	TRBJ2-7	few	TRBV18	15	TGTGCCAGCTCACCAGGCGTGACTAGCGGGTTCGAGCAGTACTTC	CASSPGVTSGFEQYF